The clone carrying this T cell receptor beta chain was observed at least ten times. This entry comes from a study of tumor and adjacent non-tumor tissue in lung cancer. The template was RNA from unsorted bulk tissue. This non-tumor lung sample came from over 3 cm beyond the tumor edge. A modified ARM-PCR protocol with three rounds of nested PCR amplified TCRbeta. A single record per CDR3 protein comes from TCRdb applying MiXCR to the multiplex PCR reads. The data contain 40,000 to 60,000 distinct CDR3 sequences, less than 70% of them seen just once; the ten biggest clones take up 30%. The sample consisted of distant non-tumor lung tissue. This clonotype was sampled from a woman in her 70s with non-small cell lung cancer.

CDR3 sequence: CASSTTTGDTQYF. The CDR3, as DNA: TGTGCCAGCAGTACGACTACGGGAGATACGCAGTATTTT. The chain uses TRBV12-3 or TRBV12-4 and TRBJ2-3; maybe TRBD2 (5 bases). V was shortened by 5 bases and J by 5 bases, with 11 bases between the two germline ends. This CDR3 is built from 13 residues.